This T cell receptor beta chain is drawn from a study of T cell responses to AZD1222 COVID-19 vaccine. Across the study: Samples with a second dose at about 4 or about 12 weeks were pooled together. Study findings and constraints: Unmutated variant regions are reportedly the target of nearly half of TCRs that are spike-specific. Clonal diversity was possibly underestimated, and the donors were mostly white British, with more females.

Only in-frame clones appear in the TCRdb table, and some are missing; sequencing was by immunoSEQ multiplex PCR. The sample lists 200,000 or so clones; 85% to 90% were seen once. The CDR3 is made up of 11 amino acids. Germline CDR1 reads SGHRS; CDR2 reads YFSETQ. Trimming took off 7 bases at V and 4 bases at J, with 7 bases between the two ends. Worth noting for this clone: Antigen unknown.

The sample consisted of peripheral blood, taken on day 0 of AZD1222 vaccination. V usage is TRBV5-1 and J usage is TRBJ2-3, with D unclear. The clonotype originates from an adult in good health. The chain's CDR3 is CASAESDTQYF. The CDR3 DNA reads TGCGCCAGCGCCGAGTCAGATACGCAGTATTTT.